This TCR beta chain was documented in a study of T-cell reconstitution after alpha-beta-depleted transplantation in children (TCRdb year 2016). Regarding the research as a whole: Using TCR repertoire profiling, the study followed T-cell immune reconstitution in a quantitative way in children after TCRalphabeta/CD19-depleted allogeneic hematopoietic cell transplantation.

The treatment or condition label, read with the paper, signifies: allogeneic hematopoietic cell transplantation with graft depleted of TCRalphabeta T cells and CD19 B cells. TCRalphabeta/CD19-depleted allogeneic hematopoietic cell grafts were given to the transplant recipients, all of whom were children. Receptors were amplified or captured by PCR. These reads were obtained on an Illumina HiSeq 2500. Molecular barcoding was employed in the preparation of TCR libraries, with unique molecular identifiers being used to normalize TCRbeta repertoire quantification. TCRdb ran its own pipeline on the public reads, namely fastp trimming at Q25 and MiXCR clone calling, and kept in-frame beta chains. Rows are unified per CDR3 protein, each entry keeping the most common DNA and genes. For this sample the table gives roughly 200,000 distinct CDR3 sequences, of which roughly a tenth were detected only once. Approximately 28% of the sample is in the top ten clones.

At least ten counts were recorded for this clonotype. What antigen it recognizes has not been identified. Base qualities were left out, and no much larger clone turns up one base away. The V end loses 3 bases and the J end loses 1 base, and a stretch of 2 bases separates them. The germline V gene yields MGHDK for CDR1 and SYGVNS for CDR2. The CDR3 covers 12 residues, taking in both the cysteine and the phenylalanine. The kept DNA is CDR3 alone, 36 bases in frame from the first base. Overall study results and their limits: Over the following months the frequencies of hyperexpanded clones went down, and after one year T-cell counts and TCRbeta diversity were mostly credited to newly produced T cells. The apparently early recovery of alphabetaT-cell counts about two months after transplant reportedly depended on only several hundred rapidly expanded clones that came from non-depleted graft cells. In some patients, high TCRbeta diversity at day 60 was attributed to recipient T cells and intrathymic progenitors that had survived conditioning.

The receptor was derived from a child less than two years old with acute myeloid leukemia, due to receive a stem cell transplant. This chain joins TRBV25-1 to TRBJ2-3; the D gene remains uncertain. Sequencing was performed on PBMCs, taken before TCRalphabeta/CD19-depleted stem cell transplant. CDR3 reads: CASSDGTDTQYF. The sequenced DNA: TGTGCCAGCAGTGACGGCACAGATACGCAGTATTTT.